The source of this T cell receptor (beta chain) is a study of PD-1 blockade in mismatch repair-deficient tumors. Data came from immunoSEQ multiplex PCR; TCRdb stores just in-frame clones and leaves some out. This sample yields 30,000 to 45,000 clones, of which 80% to 90% are seen a single time; nearly 4% belongs to the top ten. Trimming took 2 bases from V and 7 from J; bases not matched to a gene: 8. This CDR3 has 15 residues. CDR1 is SGHTA and CDR2 is FQGTGA in the germline V gene. This chain links TRBV7-3 with TRBJ2-1, with 7 nucleotides matching TRBD2. The specimen comprised peripheral blood, sampled around 75 weeks after starting pembrolizumab. This receptor was obtained from an adult with mismatch repair-deficient cancer. The CDR3 bases are TGTGCCAGCAGCTTATTGGCGGGAGTTCGAAATGAGCAGTTCTTC. It specifies CASSLLAGVRNEQFF.